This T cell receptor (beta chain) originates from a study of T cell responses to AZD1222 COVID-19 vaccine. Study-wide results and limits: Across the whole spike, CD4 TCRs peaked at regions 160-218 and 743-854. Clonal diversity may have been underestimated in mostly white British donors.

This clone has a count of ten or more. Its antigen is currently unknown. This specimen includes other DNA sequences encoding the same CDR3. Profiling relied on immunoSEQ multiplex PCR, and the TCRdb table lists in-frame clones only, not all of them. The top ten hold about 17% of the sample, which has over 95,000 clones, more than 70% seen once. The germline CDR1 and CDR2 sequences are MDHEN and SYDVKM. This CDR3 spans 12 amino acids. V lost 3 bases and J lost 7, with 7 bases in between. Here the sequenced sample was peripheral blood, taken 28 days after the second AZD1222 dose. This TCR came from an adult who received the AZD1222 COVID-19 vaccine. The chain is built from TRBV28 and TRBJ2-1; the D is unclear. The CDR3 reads CASSLEYNEQFF. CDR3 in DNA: TGTGCCAGCAGTTTGGAGTATAATGAGCAGTTCTTC.